The 23 T cell receptor beta chains reported below all come from one sample, sequenced in a study of breast tumors, draining lymph nodes, adjacent tissues. A single record per CDR3 protein comes from TCRdb applying MiXCR to the multiplex PCR reads. The table has about 100,000 distinct CDR3 sequences, 21% seen once. Axillary draining lymph nodes of breast cancer patients supplied the node samples. The sample comprised axillary lymph node tissue. The receptors shown here come from a female donor with breast cancer. Some clones in this sample may be carry-over from other donors' samples.

On this clonotype itself: This could be a read error, since a much larger clone is one nucleotide away. V and J are TRBV6-1 and TRBJ2-7; TRBD1 matches 7 bases. Germline V lookup: CDR1 MNHNS, CDR2 SASEGT. CDR3 length: 15 residues. In DNA form, the CDR3 reads TGTGTCAGCAGTGAAGGGCAGGGGGTCTCCTACGAGCAGTACTTC. Translating it yields CVSSEGQGVSYEQYF.

This clonotype was counted a few times. The junction does not match germline at one end; this may be a read error. The CDR3 here is CASSPSRTGGSHNEKLFF. The CDR3 DNA reads TGTGCCAGCAGCCCTAGCCGGACAGGGGGCTCCCATAATGAAAAGCTGTTTTTT. The J gene is TRBJ1-4, the V gene TRBV3-1; 11 nucleotides align to TRBD1. Germline CDR1 LGHDT, CDR2 YNNKEL (reference sequence). This CDR3 region has 18 residues.

Remarks on this clonotype: In this CDR3 the conserved last residue, phenylalanine or tryptophan, is missing, so a read error is likely. This chain links TRBV20-1 with TRBJ1-2; 12 positions agree with TRBD1. The length of the CDR3 is 13 residues. In germline, CDR1 is DFQATT, CDR2 SNEGSKA (reference sequence). V dropped 6 bases and J dropped 11; count of bases not matched to a gene: 10. Here the CDR3 reads CSAGGQGARGYTS. The DNA for the CDR3 is TGCAGTGCCGGGGGACAGGGGGCGAGAGGTTACACCTCC.

Remarks on this clonotype: A much larger clone is a single base away; this may be a read error. This chain joins TRBV5-1 and TRBJ2-5; D is ambiguous. Per germline, CDR1 SGHRS and CDR2 YFSETQ. The CDR3 covers 12 residues. As DNA, the CDR3 is TGCGCCAGCAGCTGGGATCAAGCGACCCAGTACTTC. This gives the protein CASSWDQATQYF.

This clonotype came up many times. The V and J genes are TRBV4-1 and TRBJ2-2; TRBD1 matches 10 bases. The CDR3 spans 16 residues. Germline lookup yields CDR1 MGHRA and CDR2 YSYEKL. The J segment lost 5 bases and the V segment lost 2 bases, leaving 5 bases of the junction unmatched. CDR3 bases: TGCGCCAGCAGCCAACGGGGGACAGGGGCTACCGGGGAGCTGTTTTTT. It codes for CASSQRGTGATGELFF.

At least ten counts were recorded for this clonotype. The V call is TRBV7-3, the J call TRBJ2-2, with 8 bases fitting TRBD1. The trim removed 5 bases at V and 7 bases at J, leaving 9 bases unmatched. The CDR3 length is 15 residues. The germline V gene encodes CDR1 SGHTA and CDR2 FQGTGA. The CDR3 region is CASSPGQGRSGELFF. The DNA for the CDR3 is TGTGCCAGCAGCCCAGGACAGGGACGGAGCGGGGAGCTGTTTTTT. The full variable domain, completed using reference TRBV7-3 and TRBJ2-2, is GAGVSQTPSNKVTEKGKYVELRCDPISGHTALYWYRQSLGQGPEFLIYFQGTGAADDSGLPNDRFFAVRPEGSVSTLKIQRTERGDSAVYLCASSPGQGRSGELFFGEGSRLTVL.

The sample holds many counts of this clonotype. This chain joins TRBV2 and TRBJ2-5; the D gene is possibly TRBD2 (6 bases). This CDR3 has 15 amino acids. CDR1 SNHLY and CDR2 FYNNEI come from the germline V gene. V dropped 1 base and J dropped 2 bases, with 11 bases sitting between them. This CDR3 is CASSEGVAEQETQYF. The CDR3 DNA reads TGTGCCAGCAGTGAAGGGGTAGCGGAGCAAGAGACCCAGTACTTC.

In this sample, this clonotype turned up many times. This rearrangement joins TRBV6-5 to TRBJ2-7; 11 positions match TRBD2. The CDR3 consists of 18 residues. Germline lookup yields CDR1 MNHEY and CDR2 SVGAGI. V lost 1 base to trimming and J lost 7 bases; unmatched junction nucleotides: 15. The CDR3 DNA reads as TGTGCCAGCAGTTACTATAGCCCTGGGACTAGCGGTTCACGAGAGCAGTACTTC. It specifies CASSYYSPGTSGSREQYF.

This clonotype was detected only once. A read error may be the cause here, since a much bigger clone is one base away. The chain joins TRBV28 to TRBJ2-7, with D tentatively TRBD2 (6 bases). Germline V gene lookup returns CDR1 MDHEN and CDR2 SYDVKM. CDR3 length equals 13 residues. Trimming pared 10 bases from V and 7 bases from J, leaving 20 bases between. CDR3 sequence (DNA): TGTGCCACCACCGGGACTGGCGCGGGGGAGCAGTACTTC. It yields the protein CATTGTGAGEQYF.

This clonotype was seen repeatedly, ten times or more. The CDR3 loop reads CASSLAATDTQYF. CDR3 coding DNA: TGTGCCAGCAGCTTGGCAGCGACAGATACGCAGTATTTT. V is TRBV5-4 and J is TRBJ2-3, with D uncertain. This CDR3 has 13 residues. CDR1 and CDR2 from the germline V gene are SGHNT and YYREEE (reference sequence). V was clipped by 0 bases and J by 3 bases, with 5 bases between them.

A word on this clonotype: A much more abundant neighbour one base away suggests this may be a read error. This chain uses TRBV2 with TRBJ1-6; D ambiguous. Germline lookup yields CDR1 SNHLY and CDR2 FYNNEI. The CDR3 has 18 residues. The CDR3 region is CASSATLHLPEGNSPLRF. As DNA, the CDR3 is TGTGCCAGCAGTGCGACTCTCCATCTTCCTGAGGGCAATTCACCCCTCCGCTTT.

This clonotype was recorded many times. The chain recombines TRBV6-4 with TRBJ2-3; TRBD1 aligns across 9 bases. The CDR3 runs to 15 residues. Trimming took 4 bases from V and 2 from J; bases not matched to a gene: 4. The germline V gene encodes CDR1 MRHNA and CDR2 SNTAGT. The CDR3 nucleotides are TGTGCCAGCAGTGCACAGGGGGCTTTCACAGATACGCAGTATTTT. Translating it yields CASSAQGAFTDTQYF.

Only a few counts were recorded for this clonotype. The gene calls are TRBV5-5 and TRBJ2-4; 13 positions agree with TRBD2. Germline-derived CDR1 and CDR2 are SGHKS and YYEKEE (reference sequence). The ends lost 4 bases at V and 1 base at J; junction bases unmatched: 8. CDR3 length equals 18 residues. CDR3 bases: TGTGCCAGCAGCAGAGGACTAGCGGGAGAAGAGGCCAAAAACATTCAGTACTTC. Its translation: CASSRGLAGEEAKNIQYF.

This clonotype was found many times. This chain links TRBV5-6 with TRBJ1-3, with D uncertain. The CDR3 is 14 residues long. Germline V lookup: CDR1 SGHDT, CDR2 YYEEEE. V gave up 3 bases and J gave up 2 bases, with 9 bases separating them. The CDR3: CASSYRRAGNTIYF. CDR3 DNA: TGTGCCAGCAGCTATAGGAGGGCTGGAAACACCATATATTTT.

Comment on this clonotype: A clone one base away is much larger, so this may be a read error. The chain combines TRBV5-8 with TRBJ2-2; TRBD1 aligns across 7 bases. The CDR3 runs 15 residues. V lost 10 bases to trimming and J lost 3 bases; unmatched junction nucleotides: 12. The germline gives CDR1 SGHTS, CDR2 YDEGEE. CDR3 sequence: CAGTTDRVHTGELFF. The CDR3, as DNA: TGTGCCGGCACCACCGACAGGGTACACACCGGGGAGCTGTTTTTT.

This clonotype occurred many times. The chain links TRBV4-1 to TRBJ2-7; D is unresolved. Germline V gene lookup returns CDR1 MGHRA and CDR2 YSYEKL. The CDR3 has 12 amino acids. V gave up 3 bases and J gave up 5 bases, with 8 bases separating them. CDR3 DNA: TGCGCCAGCAGCCAGCCCCGTGACGAGCAGTACTTC. It specifies CASSQPRDEQYF.

This clonotype is medium-sized (0.01 to 0.1%) within its sample. The rearrangement links TRBV4-1 to TRBJ1-5; D is perhaps TRBD1 (6 bases). Trimming took off 4 bases at V and 0 bases at J, with 16 bases between the two ends. In germline, CDR1 is MGHRA, CDR2 YSYEKL. The CDR3 is 17 amino acids. CDR3 sequence (DNA): TGCGCCAGCAGCCGGATCGGACAGCAACATAGCAATCAGCCCCAGCATTTT. This sequence encodes CASSRIGQQHSNQPQHF.

Details on this clonotype: This may arise from a read error, as a much more abundant clone is one base away. The chain couples TRBV20-1 to TRBJ2-5; perhaps TRBD1 as D (5 bases). V was clipped by 3 bases and J by 3 bases, with 11 bases between them. Germline assignment: CDR1 DFQATT and CDR2 SNEGSKA (reference sequence). CDR3 length: 13 residues. The CDR3 DNA reads TGCAGTGCTAGCCCAATAGGGGAAGAGACCCAGTACTTC. Translated: CSASPIGEETQYF.

This clonotype came up many times. The chain carries TRBV4-1 and TRBJ1-2, with TRBD1 matching 9 bases. V shed 0 bases and J 4 bases; nucleotides not matched to a gene: 3. CDR1 is MGHRA, CDR2 YSYEKL, per germline. This CDR3 region has 15 residues. The CDR3 reads CASSQDRGQGYGYTF. The CDR3 DNA sequence: TGCGCCAGCAGCCAAGATAGGGGACAGGGCTATGGCTACACCTTC.

The chain joins TRBV28 to TRBJ2-1; D is unclear. Trimming took 1 base from V and 7 from J, leaving 14 bases between them. CDR1 and CDR2 from the germline V gene are MDHEN and SYDVKM. The CDR3 is made up of 15 amino acids. CDR3 protein: CASSLLRVRVNEQFF. CDR3 nucleotide sequence: TGTGCCAGCAGTTTATTAAGGGTCCGGGTGAATGAGCAGTTCTTC.

This rearrangement joins TRBV5-1 to TRBJ2-5, with 12 bases lining up with TRBD2. With V trimmed by 4 bases and J by 3 bases, 10 bases remained unmatched. From germline, CDR1 is SGHRS and CDR2 YFSETQ. This CDR3 is 17 amino acids long. The CDR3, as DNA: TGCGCCAGCAGCCCCGGCTCTAGCGGGGGGGCCGAAGAGACCCAGTACTTC. It codes for CASSPGSSGGAEETQYF.

This clonotype was counted only a few times. The CDR3 nucleotides are TGTGCCAGCAGTAGCGGTTTACTCTCCTACAATGAGCAGTTCTTC. Amino acid sequence: CASSSGLLSYNEQFF. The V gene is TRBV27, the J gene TRBJ2-1; D may be TRBD2 (5 bases). V was pared by 5 bases and J by 0 bases, with 11 bases between. The CDR3 spans 15 residues. Germline CDR1 reads MNHEY; CDR2 reads SMNVEV (reference sequence).

This clonotype was seen a handful of times. Written as DNA, the CDR3 is TGCAGTGCAAGACCGGGACTAGTAGGCGAGCAGTACTTC. This codes for CSARPGLVGEQYF. The chain couples TRBV20-1 to TRBJ2-7; 8 nucleotides line up with TRBD2. The CDR3 is 13 residues long. Per the germline V gene, CDR1 is DFQATT and CDR2 is SNEGSKA (reference sequence). J gave up 6 bases and V 6 bases, and 10 bases lay outside the gene matches.